This note documents a single T cell receptor (beta chain) sequence. The specificity of this receptor is unknown. The record has no base qualities; no much larger clone is one base away. Sequencing instrument: Illumina HiSeq 2500. TCR beta libraries were prepared by quantitative 5'-RACE with molecular barcodes. The original pipeline was this. To identify disease-linked TCR variants, a new computational method was used, one built on a probabilistic model of VDJ rearrangement. TCRdb applied fastp at Q25 and MiXCR to the public reads, then kept only in-frame beta chains. Here each entry gathers all rows of one CDR3 protein and keeps the most common genes and DNA. The V and J calls shown here were made by TCRdb, not taken from the authors' results. The sample table holds 150,000 to 200,000 distinct CDR3 sequences, of which around a third were seen once. The ten biggest clones cover 6% of the sample. Synovial fluid samples and blood samples obtained from the same ankylosing spondylitis patients were matched.

The data belong to a study of CD8 T cells in ankylosing spondylitis (dated by TCRdb to 2015 to 2018). Regarding the research as a whole: The study set out to find disease-linked TCR variants by profiling T cell receptor beta repertoires in ankylosing spondylitis patients and healthy donors. The full study cohort was made up of about two dozen ankylosing spondylitis patients and approximately 100 healthy donors. Peripheral blood was sampled, and synovial fluid was additionally collected from ankylosing spondylitis patients.

On the study overall, not on this receptor specifically: Some motif variants had previously been reported in the synovial fluid and blood of reactive arthritis patients, which suggests shared mechanisms of disease initiation. The disease-linked clones had a CD8+ phenotype and were found at relatively low frequencies in peripheral blood. A TCR beta motif of roughly 8 highly homologous amino acid variants appeared characteristic of blood from ankylosing spondylitis patients. The disease-linked clones were reported as significantly enriched in matched synovial fluid samples from ankylosing spondylitis patients.

The origin of this receptor is a male donor with ankylosing spondylitis. Material: synovial fluid, either unsorted or a sorted T cell fraction (not recorded which).

The CDR3 region has the sequence CSVSLAGSVGYTF. The nucleotide sequence reads TGCAGCGTTAGTTTGGCAGGGTCTGTTGGCTACACCTTC. The sequence links TRBV29-1 to TRBJ1-2; the D gene is possibly TRBD1, with 5 bases matching. The cysteine opens and the phenylalanine closes a CDR3 of 13 amino acids. Only the CDR3 DNA stays, 39 bases, in frame from base 1. CDR1 and CDR2, per the germline V gene, are SQVTM and ANQGSEA. V and J are truncated by 5 bases and 7 bases respectively, leaving an intervening sequence of 17 bases.